These 8 T cell receptor beta chains originate from one sample sequenced in a study of technical replicates of blood from a few donors. The protocol was immunoSEQ multiplex PCR, while the TCRdb copy is restricted to in-frame clones and leaves out a portion. The sample holds about 73,000 clones; about 92% are singletons and the top ten take roughly 0.25%. The specimen was T cells isolated from PBMCs. Receptor source: a human donor in good health.

V usage is TRBV5-1 and J usage is TRBJ1-5, with 7 bases that match TRBD1. From germline, CDR1 is SGHRS and CDR2 YFSETQ. V lost 4 bases and J lost 4; bases outside the gene matches: 2. CDR3 length equals 13 residues. The CDR3 sequence is CASSQTGNQPQHF. Here the CDR3 DNA reads TGCGCCAGCAGCCAGACAGGGAATCAGCCCCAGCATTTT.

The CDR3 coding sequence is TGTGCCAGCAGTTTCCCCACCCAGGCAGCCTATGACAAAAACATTCAGTACTTC. Encoded protein: CASSFPTQAAYDKNIQYF. The rearrangement joins TRBV28 to TRBJ2-4; no definite D call. V lost 3 bases, J lost 3 bases, and 21 bases lay in between. CDR1 is MDHEN, CDR2 SYDVKM, per germline. This CDR3 is built from 18 residues.

The chain links TRBV30 to TRBJ2-1, with TRBD2 matching over 9 bases. V shed 0 bases and J 8 bases; nucleotides not matched to a gene: 8. This CDR3 comprises 15 residues. CDR1 is GTSNPN, CDR2 SVGIG, per germline (reference sequence). The chain's CDR3 is CAWSVHAGGVYEQFF. The CDR3 nucleotides read TGTGCCTGGAGTGTACATGCGGGGGGGGTCTATGAGCAGTTCTTC.

The chain carries TRBV11-2 and TRBJ2-7, with 7 bases matching TRBD2. J was trimmed by 2 bases and V by 6 bases; bases with no gene match: 16. The V gene's germline CDR1 is SGHAT and CDR2 FQNNGV. The length of the CDR3 is 17 residues. The CDR3: CASRPLQRQRGAYEQYF. The CDR3 DNA sequence: TGTGCCAGCAGACCATTACAGAGACAGCGGGGTGCCTACGAGCAGTACTTC.

The chain combines TRBV15 with TRBJ2-7; the D gene is possibly TRBD1 (5 bases). Between the trimmed V and J ends, which lost 0 bases and 5 bases, there was a span of 14 bases. The CDR3 contains 15 residues. Germline values: CDR1 LNHNV, CDR2 YYDKDF (reference sequence). The CDR3 spells CATSRDTARAHEQYF. CDR3 nucleotides: TGTGCCACCAGCAGAGATACGGCCAGGGCGCACGAGCAGTACTTC. Full variable domain (rest looked up from reference TRBV15 and TRBJ2-7): DAMVIQNPRYQVTQFGKPVTLSCSQTLNHNVMYWYQQKSSQAPKLLFHYYDKDFNNEADTPDNFQSRRPNTSFCFLDIRSPGLGDTAMYLCATSRDTARAHEQYFGPGTRLTVT.

The genes are TRBV7-2 and TRBJ2-1, with 11 bases fitting TRBD2. CDR1 and CDR2 from the germline V gene are SGHTA and FQGNSA. This CDR3 is 17 amino acids long. The J segment lost 2 bases and the V segment lost 4 bases, leaving 7 bases of the junction unmatched. DNA for the CDR3: TGTGCCAGCAGCTGGAGGGGGGGACTAGCGGCCTACAATGAGCAGTTCTTC. Amino acid sequence: CASSWRGGLAAYNEQFF.

V is TRBV7-8 and J is TRBJ2-3; D gene unclear. Trimming removed 1 base at V and 4 bases at J, with 3 bases between. Germline lookup yields CDR1 SGHVS and CDR2 FQNEAQ. This CDR3 is 12 amino acids long. CDR3 amino acids: CASSLVADTQYF. CDR3 DNA sequence: TGTGCCAGCAGCTTAGTAGCAGATACGCAGTATTTT.

The rearrangement links TRBV6-5 to TRBJ2-5, with TRBD2 matching over 9 bases. V dropped 2 bases and J dropped 5; count of bases not matched to a gene: 9. Germline assignment: CDR1 MNHEY and CDR2 SVGAGI. This CDR3 is 16 amino acids long. In nucleotides, the CDR3 is TGTGCCAGCAGTTACGCGGGCGGGGGGGCACGGGAGACCCAGTACTTC. Its translation: CASSYAGGGARETQYF.